This section outlines one TCR beta chain sequence together with its context. These data originate in a study of blood T cell repertoires in COVID-19. About the research overall: Material from acute and convalescent COVID-19 was sourced from the United States, Italy and Spain. In each case, the material was cDNA or gDNA derived from T cells, B-cell-depleted T cells, or PBMCs.

The Seattle patients, enrolled during active infection, were followed longitudinally. In the source study's methods: From reference gene primer amplification, estimates of nucleated cell counts were derived. Only in-frame clones appear in the TCRdb table, and some are missing; sequencing was by immunoSEQ multiplex PCR. V and J calls and clone size follow that table, whereas D and trimming were derived from the DNA. The sample shows approximately 290,000 clones, just under 90% of them seen only once. The V gene's germline CDR1 is GTSNPN and CDR2 SVGIG (reference sequence). V lost 3 bases, J lost 2 bases, and 5 bases lay in between. The CDR3 totals 11 residues.

The specimen sequenced was peripheral blood. This sequence originates from a woman in her thirties with COVID-19, enrolled during active disease. The V call is TRBV30, the J call TRBJ2-7; no firm D call. The CDR3: CAWSSAYEQYF. The CDR3 region has the DNA TGTGCCTGGAGCTCAGCCTACGAGCAGTACTTC.